This T cell receptor beta chain was captured by sequencing in a study of cytomegalovirus exposure and HLA in healthy donors. General study results and limits: TCR sequences were mostly rare, though some public TCRs occurred in many donors.

Primers for the PCR totalled 60 Vbeta and 13 Jbeta. The protocol was immunoSEQ multiplex PCR, while the TCRdb copy is restricted to in-frame clones and leaves out a portion. The sample consists of about 200,000 clones, roughly 80% of them appearing once. CDR3 size: 12 residues. V lost 8 bases and J lost 6; bases outside the gene matches: 6. Germline assignment: CDR1 SNHLY and CDR2 FYNNEI. As for this clone: What it binds is not known.

This chain connects TRBV2 to TRBJ2-7; TRBD2 matches at 8 bases. The TCR originated in a middle-aged man in good health and CMV-seropositive. Sequencing was performed on PBMCs. CDR3 region: CASLPGGAEQYF. CDR3 bases: TGTGCCAGCCTCCCGGGGGGGGCCGAGCAGTACTTC.